This record covers a single TCR beta chain. This entry comes from a study of blood T cell repertoires in COVID-19. Overall study context: Donors in the United States, Italy and Spain gave samples during acute or convalescent COVID-19. T cells, B-cell-depleted T cells, or PBMCs supplied cDNA or gDNA.

As handled by the study authors: Reference gene primer amplification gave estimated nucleated cell counts. Some clones are missing from TCRdb's copy, which holds only in-frame ones; the method was immunoSEQ multiplex PCR. The DNA gave D and trimming, while V, J and clone size come from that table. The table records roughly 27,000 clones, 80% to 90% of them present only once. Germline V gene data show CDR1 as SGHRS and CDR2 as YFSETQ. Trimming cost V 5 bases and J 5 bases; bases outside gene matches: 8. The CDR3 length is 14 residues. The V gene is TRBV5-1, the J gene TRBJ2-5; 8 positions match TRBD2. The sequenced sample consisted of peripheral blood. The source of this sequence is a human donor in a cohort sampled during active COVID-19. CDR3 bases: TGCGCCAGCAGGCCGCGGGGGGCCGCGGAGACCCAGTACTTC. Translating it yields CASRPRGAAETQYF.